One sample yielded the 19 T cell receptor beta chains listed below, sequenced in a study of shared clonotypes between healthy human individuals. Clones were read by immunoSEQ multiplex PCR, and TCRdb kept only the in-frame ones, dropping some. The table lists 2 million to 3 million clones, over 85% of them singletons, with around 0.37% in the top ten. The sequencing input was naive CD4+ T cells from PBMCs. As to subset: CD45RA+ positively selected. The receptors shown here come from a young man in good health. Some clones in this sample may be carry-over from other donors' samples.

This clone appeared once. The chain couples TRBV5-1 to TRBJ2-5, with 7 nucleotides matching TRBD1. The CDR3 sequence is 14 residues long. Looked up from germline, CDR1 is SGHRS and CDR2 is YFSETQ. V gave up 6 bases and J gave up 0 bases; unmatched junction bases: 5. The CDR3 nucleotides read TGCGCCAGCAAAAAAGACAGGGACCAAGAGACCCAGTACTTC. Its protein is CASKKDRDQETQYF.

The genes are TRBV27 and TRBJ2-7, with 12 bases identical to TRBD2. Trimming took 5 bases from V and 4 from J; bases not matched to a gene: 9. Germline V gene sequence: CDR1 MNHEY, CDR2 SMNVEV (reference sequence). The length of the CDR3 is 16 residues. The CDR3 here is CASSALTSGSSYEQYF. In DNA form, the CDR3 reads TGTGCCAGCAGTGCTCTGACTAGCGGGAGTTCTTACGAGCAGTACTTC.

This clone was counted a few times. The chain combines TRBV29-1 with TRBJ1-5; 9 nucleotides line up with TRBD1. There are 12 residues in the CDR3. In germline, CDR1 is SQVTM, CDR2 ANQGSEA. Trimming cost V 6 bases and J 6 bases; bases outside gene matches: 3. CDR3 residues: CSVTGGGQPQHF. CDR3 DNA sequence: TGCAGCGTGACAGGGGGGGGTCAGCCCCAGCATTTT.

The chain combines TRBV9 with TRBJ2-5; D remains ambiguous. V lost 3 bases and J 1 base, leaving 10 bases between the germline ends. The CDR3 loop spans 14 amino acids. In germline, CDR1 is SGDLS, CDR2 YYNGEE. The CDR3 bases are TGTGCCAGCAGCGGGAGCGAGCCCCAAGAGACCCAGTACTTC. Translated: CASSGSEPQETQYF.

This rearrangement joins TRBV28 to TRBJ2-1; perhaps TRBD2 as D (6 bases). Germline lookup yields CDR1 MDHEN and CDR2 SYDVKM. This CDR3 has 13 amino acids. V shed 7 bases and J shed 6 bases, with 13 bases lying between them. CDR3 residues: CASISGRVNEQFF. CDR3 in DNA: TGTGCCAGCATCAGCGGGCGCGTCAATGAGCAGTTCTTC.

The chain joins TRBV2 to TRBJ1-1; 12 bases map to TRBD1. Looked up from germline, CDR1 is SNHLY and CDR2 is FYNNEI. V dropped 0 bases and J dropped 11; count of bases not matched to a gene: 4. The CDR3 length is 14 residues. In DNA, the CDR3 is TGTGCCAGCAGTGAAGCGGGGACAGGGGGCTTGGCTTTCTTT. Encoded protein: CASSEAGTGGLAFF.

The rearrangement uses TRBV5-8 and TRBJ2-5; the match to TRBD1 covers 8 bases. Germline CDR1 and CDR2: SGHTS and YDEGEE. V was pared by 2 bases and J by 5 bases, with 8 bases of the junction left unmatched. This CDR3 contains 15 residues. The CDR3 DNA sequence: TGTGCCAGCAGCTTCTTTAGGACAGGGAATGAGACCCAGTACTTC. It specifies CASSFFRTGNETQYF.

The V call is TRBV9, the J call TRBJ2-2; D remains ambiguous. Deletions cut 4 bases from V and 3 bases from J, with 16 bases between. CDR3 length: 16 residues. Germline-derived CDR1 and CDR2 are SGDLS and YYNGEE. The CDR3 nucleotides are TGTGCCAGCAGCACCGGCGCCCTCCCCGACACCGGGGAGCTGTTTTTT. This encodes CASSTGALPDTGELFF.

In the case of this clone: Other DNA sequences in this specimen translate into the identical CDR3. The J gene is TRBJ1-1, the V gene TRBV10-3; no clear D. Trimming cost V 4 bases and J 5 bases, with 8 bases left between them. CDR1 and CDR2 from the germline V gene are ENHRY and SYGVKD. This CDR3 comprises 12 residues. CDR3 protein: CAISGTGTEAFF. For the CDR3, the DNA is TGTGCCATCAGTGGGACTGGAACTGAAGCTTTCTTT.

The CDR3 region is CASRSLAGATSTDTQYF. In nucleotides, the CDR3 is TGTGCCAGCAGATCACTAGCGGGAGCTACTAGCACAGATACGCAGTATTTT. V and J are TRBV28 and TRBJ2-3, with TRBD2 matching over 11 bases. The V segment lost 6 bases and the J segment 0 bases; nucleotides outside the gene matches: 8. In germline, CDR1 is MDHEN, CDR2 SYDVKM. The CDR3 consists of 17 residues. Variable domain in full (rest from reference TRBV28 and TRBJ2-3): DVKVTQSSRYLVKRTGEKVFLECVQDMDHENMFWYRQDPGLGLRLIYFSYDVKMKEKGDIPEGYSVSREKKERFSLILESASTNQTSMYLCASRSLAGATSTDTQYFGPGTRLTVL.

The V gene is TRBV5-1, the J gene TRBJ2-1; D might be TRBD1 or TRBD2, each matching 5 bases. The CDR3 is 12 amino acids. The ends were cut back, 5 bases at V and 3 bases at J, with 6 bases in the middle. The germline gives CDR1 SGHRS, CDR2 YFSETQ. The CDR3 sequence: CASRGDYNEQFF. CDR3 DNA sequence: TGCGCCAGCAGGGGGGACTACAATGAGCAGTTCTTC.

The J gene is TRBJ1-3, the V gene TRBV11-3; D not certain. This CDR3 has 15 amino acids. The ends were cut back, 4 bases at V and 0 bases at J, with 10 bases in the middle. CDR1 is SGHNT and CDR2 is YENEEA in the germline V gene. This CDR3 reads CASSSDGDSGNTIYF. The CDR3 DNA is TGTGCCAGCAGCTCGGACGGAGACTCTGGAAACACCATATATTTT.

Comment on this clone: At the DNA level, this CDR3 is encoded by other sequences in the same sample as well. J is TRBJ1-3 and V is TRBV7-9; possible D gene TRBD1, 6 bases. The CDR3 runs 15 residues. Trimming took off 3 bases at V and 1 base at J, with 10 bases between the two ends. Germline V gene data show CDR1 as SEHNR and CDR2 as FQNEAQ (reference sequence). In DNA form, the CDR3 reads TGTGCCAGCAGCTTGACAGGAGGATCTGGAAACACCATATATTTT. Translated: CASSLTGGSGNTIYF.

The chain joins TRBV7-8 to TRBJ2-7, with D possibly being TRBD2 (5 bases). There are 18 residues in the CDR3. Germline loops: CDR1 SGHVS, CDR2 FQNEAQ. The germline V and J ends were trimmed by 1 base and 3 bases, with 22 bases remaining between them. Here the CDR3 DNA reads TGTGCCAGCAGCTTAGAGTTTAGCGACCGAACCTTTATCTACGAGCAGTACTTC. Translating gives CASSLEFSDRTFIYEQYF. The variable domain in full, with the rest retrieved from reference TRBV7-8 and TRBJ2-7, is GAGVSQSPRYKVAKRGQDVALRCDPISGHVSLFWYQQALGQGPEFLTYFQNEAQLDKSGLPSDRFFAERPEGSVSTLKIQRTQQEDSAVYLCASSLEFSDRTFIYEQYFGPGTRLTVT.

This clone was detected once. The rearrangement joins TRBV15 to TRBJ1-5, with D hard to call. Germline assignment: CDR1 LNHNV and CDR2 YYDKDF (reference sequence). The CDR3 runs to 18 residues. Trimming pared 0 bases from V and 0 bases from J, leaving 15 bases between. CDR3 region: CATSRDYPQTYSNQPQHF. CDR3 nucleotides: TGTGCCACCAGCAGAGATTATCCCCAGACATATAGCAATCAGCCCCAGCATTTT. The whole variable domain, filled in from reference TRBV15 and TRBJ1-5, reads DAMVIQNPRYQVTQFGKPVTLSCSQTLNHNVMYWYQQKSSQAPKLLFHYYDKDFNNEADTPDNFQSRRPNTSFCFLDIRSPGLGDTAMYLCATSRDYPQTYSNQPQHFGDGTRLSIL.

This chain uses TRBV6-5 with TRBJ1-2; the D gene is possibly TRBD1 (5 bases). The CDR3 consists of 13 residues. V was cut by 5 bases and J by 2 bases, with 9 bases left in between. Germline CDR1 is MNHEY and CDR2 is SVGAGI. The CDR3 spells CASSTGVNYGYTF. The CDR3 DNA sequence: TGTGCCAGCAGTACGGGGGTCAACTATGGCTACACCTTC.

Worth noting for this clone: The identical CDR3 is also encoded by other nucleotide sequences in the sample. The V and J genes are TRBV7-2 and TRBJ1-3; D is unclear. Germline lookup yields CDR1 SGHTA and CDR2 FQGNSA. The CDR3 has 13 residues. V lost 2 bases, J lost 3 bases, and 5 bases lay in between. DNA of the CDR3: TGTGCCAGCAGCTTAAACAGTGGAAACACCATATATTTT. It encodes CASSLNSGNTIYF.

The chain carries TRBV19 and TRBJ1-5, with no clear D. V was pared by 1 base and J by 4 bases, with 8 bases between. The CDR3 consists of 14 residues. Germline values: CDR1 LNHDA, CDR2 SQIVND (reference sequence). Here the CDR3 reads CASSIGRMNQPQHF. Written as DNA, the CDR3 is TGTGCCAGTAGTATAGGTCGGATGAATCAGCCCCAGCATTTT.

V and J are TRBV6-5 and TRBJ1-1; D not certain. Germline lookup yields CDR1 MNHEY and CDR2 SVGAGI. The V end lost 8 bases, the J end lost 2 bases, and 9 bases lay between the germline ends. The CDR3 spans 12 residues. The CDR3 region has the DNA TGTGCCAGCTTTAATGGTAACACTGAAGCTTTCTTT. It codes for CASFNGNTEAFF.